This record looks at one T cell receptor beta chain sequence and its context. Germline assignment: CDR1 SGHTA and CDR2 FQGNSA. This CDR3 region has 17 residues. Trimming cost V 4 bases and J 4 bases; bases outside gene matches: 8. The data derive from a study of blood T cell repertoires in COVID-19. Study at large: The United States, Italy and Spain provided the acute and convalescent COVID-19 samples. PBMCs, B-cell-depleted T cells, or T cells were the source of the cDNA or gDNA that made up the material.

Authors' analysis steps: Reference gene primer amplification in the assay estimated nucleated cell counts. The protocol was immunoSEQ multiplex PCR, while the TCRdb copy is restricted to in-frame clones and leaves out a portion. That table furnishes V, J and clone size, whereas the DNA furnished D and trimming. The data show 200,000 to 250,000 clones, around 83% seen once. Sequencing used peripheral blood. The sequence was obtained from a woman aged 45-59 years with acute or convalescent COVID-19. The chain has TRBV7-2 and TRBJ2-1, with 12 positions matching TRBD2. The CDR3 DNA is TGTGCCAGCAGCTCCGCGTCACTAGCGGGGGGTTACAATGAGCAGTTCTTC. Translation gives CASSSASLAGGYNEQFF.